A selection of T cell receptor beta chains follows, all from one sample in a study of shared T cell receptors in the human thymus. Data came from immunoSEQ multiplex PCR; TCRdb stores just in-frame clones and leaves some out. This sample yields 720,000 or so clones, of which approximately 85% are seen a single time; approximately 0.01% belongs to the top ten. These data also formed part of another study, on human thymus T cells.

The source material was thymocytes. These receptors all stem from a girl under three years old with a congenital heart defect. Both conserved end residues are trimmed from each CDR3.

j_call: TRBJ2-2; v_call: TRBV5-1; cdr3_aa: ASKSHRTGLTGELF
j_call: TRBJ2-1; v_call: TRBV5-8; cdr3_aa: ASSNRGWYNEQF
j_call: TRBJ1-4; v_call: TRBV9; cdr3_aa: ATKAHRRNEKLF
j_call: TRBJ2-7; v_call: TRBV6-5; cdr3_aa: ASIGDSYEQY
j_call: TRBJ2-5; v_call: TRBV7-9; cdr3_aa: ASSQPGGGLLRETQY
j_call: TRBJ1-2; v_call: TRBV5-4; cdr3_aa: ASSPQHRGKGYT
j_call: TRBJ1-2; v_call: TRBV4-3; cdr3_aa: ASSQDQETNYGYT
j_call: TRBJ2-2; v_call: TRBV4-1; cdr3_aa: ASRSPSGGIANTGELF
j_call: TRBJ2-5; v_call: TRBV6-5; cdr3_aa: ASSYSISIQETQY
j_call: TRBJ2-6; v_call: TRBV27; cdr3_aa: ASSSPGTGIELASGANVLT
j_call: TRBJ2-3; v_call: TRBV2; cdr3_aa: ASSEAYTDTQY
j_call: TRBJ1-2; v_call: TRBV5-8; cdr3_aa: ASRLTGAGHYGYT
j_call: TRBJ1-2; v_call: TRBV2; cdr3_aa: ASTKKAGGYGYT
j_call: TRBJ1-1; v_call: TRBV5-4; cdr3_aa: ASSLYVGGRATEAF
j_call: TRBJ1-5; v_call: TRBV9; cdr3_aa: ATSGRRVLAPQH
j_call: TRBJ2-7; v_call: TRBV7-8; cdr3_aa: ASSSLELAGFYEQY
j_call: TRBJ1-2; v_call: TRBV5-1; cdr3_aa: ASSLRWSNYGYT
j_call: TRBJ1-6; v_call: TRBV4-1; cdr3_aa: ASSQAQGNSPLH
j_call: TRBJ1-3; v_call: TRBV7-3; cdr3_aa: ASSSRFPTGGSRNTIY
j_call: TRBJ1-6; v_call: TRBV20-1; cdr3_aa: SAAPDSPLH
j_call: TRBJ2-7; v_call: TRBV7-3; cdr3_aa: ASSSLAGTSYEQY
j_call: TRBJ2-1; v_call: TRBV28; cdr3_aa: ASSGLTGGYNEQF
j_call: TRBJ2-5; v_call: TRBV7-9; cdr3_aa: ASSTRGIQETQY
j_call: TRBJ2-2; v_call: TRBV4-1; cdr3_aa: ASSQFNRDMGTGELF
j_call: TRBJ2-1; v_call: TRBV11-2; cdr3_aa: ASSLGLAGANNEQF
j_call: TRBJ1-6; v_call: TRBV6-5; cdr3_aa: ASSEGAMDSPLH
j_call: TRBJ1-1; v_call: TRBV9; cdr3_aa: ASSGGGIGHTEAF
j_call: TRBJ1-2; v_call: TRBV29-1; cdr3_aa: SVEDTGGEGHGYT